This TCR beta chain was retrieved from a study of persistence of HIV-infected CD4 T cells. This clone was counted only a few times. Its antigen is as yet unknown. Germline V gives CDR1 SNHLY, CDR2 FYNNEI. V lost 8 bases and J lost 4, with 14 bases in between. This CDR3 comprises 13 residues. Anti-CD3/anti-CD28 beads served as a nonspecific positive control stimulus. Responding CD4+ T cells were sorted by upregulation of both CD40 ligand and CD69. The immunoSEQ assay was version 4, run in survey mode. Data came from immunoSEQ multiplex PCR; TCRdb stores just in-frame clones and leaves some out. The sample yields around 35,000 clones, roughly 87% seen once.

The clonotype originates from an adult man with HIV who was CMV-seropositive. The gene calls are TRBV2 and TRBJ1-1; TRBD1 might be the D (6 bases). The sequencing used CD4+ T cells sorted from PBMCs after roughly 19-hour stimulation, collected from a patient who received antiretroviral therapy. CDR3 in amino acids: CASLQGTGTEAFF. The DNA for the CDR3 is TGTGCCAGCCTACAGGGAACGGGCACTGAAGCTTTCTTT.